The T cell receptor beta chain under discussion was sequenced for a study of human T cells and chemical hapten exposure. Study details: Enrolled patients were predominantly female and had alopecia areata, totalis or universalis. Study-wide results and limits: There was a positive correlation between PT1 expanded TCR counts and patch test score.

This clonotype occurred many times. Antigen: not known. Documented time point: patch test 1, 2 weeks after DPC sensitization. Indicated treatment: therapeutic diphenylcyclopropenone sensitization with weekly scalp DPC. Every donor had alopecia and was 18 to 70 years old; all were suitable for DPC. MiXCR was run by TCRdb on the RACE reads, yielding one entry per CDR3 protein. Among about 340,000 distinct CDR3 sequences, around 7% were seen once, and the ten largest hold about 8%. CDR1 is MDHEN and CDR2 is SYDVKM in the germline V gene. Trimming took 6 bases from V and 0 from J, leaving 14 bases between them. The CDR3 sequence is 15 residues long.

Sequenced here: whole blood, sampled in connection with sensitization to the hapten diphenylcyclopropenone (DPC). This chain connects TRBV28 to TRBJ1-1; maybe TRBD1 (6 bases). The receptor's source is a young woman with alopecia areata. Some clones in this sample may be carry-over from other donors' samples. This chain's CDR3 is CASRHRQEMNTEAFF. The CDR3 DNA follows: TGTGCCAGCAGACATCGACAGGAAATGAACACTGAAGCTTTCTTT.